The sequence of this T cell receptor beta chain was determined in a study of T-cell reconstitution after alpha-beta-depleted transplantation in children. Preparation of the TCRbeta library was carried out with unique molecular identifiers. In TCRdb, the PCR reads were re-called with MiXCR into one record per CDR3 protein. The sample has about 170,000 distinct CDR3 sequences, roughly 11% seen once; the top ten hold approximately 13%. The CDR3 length is 18 residues. Germline V gives CDR1 SGHAT, CDR2 FQNNGV. With 3 bases removed from V and 3 bases from J, the gap between germline ends came to 23 bases. This clonotype showed up many times.

This specimen consisted of PBMCs, obtained before TCRalphabeta/CD19-depleted stem cell transplant. The origin of this receptor is a boy between 2 and 10 years old with acute myeloid leukemia, due to receive a stem cell transplant. V is TRBV11-2 and J is TRBJ1-1; the D gene is possibly TRBD1 (6 bases). CDR3 in DNA: TGTGCCAGCAGCTTCTTTCTACAGGGTGGCGTTTTCTACACTGAAGCTTTCTTT. Translated, it gives CASSFFLQGGVFYTEAFF.